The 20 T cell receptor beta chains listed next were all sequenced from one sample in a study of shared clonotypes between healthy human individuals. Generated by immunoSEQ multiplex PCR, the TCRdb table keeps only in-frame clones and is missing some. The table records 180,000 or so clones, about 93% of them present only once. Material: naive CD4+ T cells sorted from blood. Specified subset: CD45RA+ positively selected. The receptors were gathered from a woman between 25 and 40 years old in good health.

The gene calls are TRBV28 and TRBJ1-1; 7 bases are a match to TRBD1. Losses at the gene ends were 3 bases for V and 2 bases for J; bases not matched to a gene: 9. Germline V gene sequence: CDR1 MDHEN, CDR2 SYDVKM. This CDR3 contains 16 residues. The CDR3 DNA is TGTGCCAGCAGTTTGACAGGGCCCCATAGAAACACTGAAGCTTTCTTT. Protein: CASSLTGPHRNTEAFF.

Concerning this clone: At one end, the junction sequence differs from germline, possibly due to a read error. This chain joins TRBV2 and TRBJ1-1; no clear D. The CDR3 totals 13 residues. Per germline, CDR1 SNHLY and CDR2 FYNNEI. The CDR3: CASHPGGPAEPNF. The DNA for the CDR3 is TGTGCCAGCCACCCCGGTGGGCCGGCGGAGCCCAACTTT.

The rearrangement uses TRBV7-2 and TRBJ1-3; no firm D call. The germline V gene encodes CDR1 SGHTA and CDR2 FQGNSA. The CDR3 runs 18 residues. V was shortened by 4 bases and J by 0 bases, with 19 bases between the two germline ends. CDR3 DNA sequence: TGTGCCAGCAGCTCCCAGGCGTTGTACGTTCGCTCTGGAAACACCATATATTTT. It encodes CASSSQALYVRSGNTIYF.

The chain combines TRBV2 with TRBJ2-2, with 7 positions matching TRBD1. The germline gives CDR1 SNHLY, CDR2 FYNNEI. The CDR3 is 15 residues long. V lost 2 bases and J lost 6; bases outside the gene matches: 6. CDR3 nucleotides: TGTGCCAGCAGTGAAAACTGGACAGGAGCCGGGGAGCTGTTTTTT. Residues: CASSENWTGAGELFF. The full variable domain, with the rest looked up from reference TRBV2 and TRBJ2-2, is EPEVTQTPSHQVTQMGQEVILRCVPISNHLYFYWYRQILGQKVEFLVSFYNNEISEKSEIFDDQFSVERPDGSNFTLKIRSTKLEDSAMYFCASSENWTGAGELFFGEGSRLTVL.

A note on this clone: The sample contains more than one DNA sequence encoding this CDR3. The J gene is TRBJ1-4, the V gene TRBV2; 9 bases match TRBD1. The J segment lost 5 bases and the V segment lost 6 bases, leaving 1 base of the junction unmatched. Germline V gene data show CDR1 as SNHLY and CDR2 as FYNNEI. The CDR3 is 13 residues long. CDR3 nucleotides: TGTGCCAGCAGCGGGACAGGGAATGAAAAACTGTTTTTT. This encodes CASSGTGNEKLFF.

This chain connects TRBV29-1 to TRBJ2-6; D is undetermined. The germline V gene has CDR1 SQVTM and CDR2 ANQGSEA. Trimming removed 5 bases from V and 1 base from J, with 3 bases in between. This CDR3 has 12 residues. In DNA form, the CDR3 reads TGCAGCGTTTATTCTGGGGCCAACGTCCTGACTTTC. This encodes CSVYSGANVLTF.

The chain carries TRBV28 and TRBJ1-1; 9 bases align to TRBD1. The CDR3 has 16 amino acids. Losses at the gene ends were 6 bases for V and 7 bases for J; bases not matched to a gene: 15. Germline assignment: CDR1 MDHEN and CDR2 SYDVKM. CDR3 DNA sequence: TGTGCCAGCAGGATTGGGACAGGGAGCCCTCCGAGTGAAGCTTTCTTT. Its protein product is CASRIGTGSPPSEAFF.

CDR3 amino acids: CASSLGGTGRETQYF. DNA of the CDR3: TGTGCCAGCAGCTTAGGTGGGACAGGTCGGGAGACCCAGTACTTC. The rearrangement uses TRBV7-2 and TRBJ2-5, with 8 positions matching TRBD1. The germline CDR1 and CDR2 sequences are SGHTA and FQGNSA. The CDR3 length is 15 residues. V trimming: 1 base; J trimming: 5 bases; junction bases outside the gene matches: 6.

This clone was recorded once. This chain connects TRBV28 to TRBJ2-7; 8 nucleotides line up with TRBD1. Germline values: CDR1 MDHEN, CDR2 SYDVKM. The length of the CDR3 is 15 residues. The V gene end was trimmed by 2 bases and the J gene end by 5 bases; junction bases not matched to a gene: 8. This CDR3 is CASSLGVLGQDEQYF. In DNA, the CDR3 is TGTGCCAGCAGTTTAGGGGTATTGGGACAGGACGAGCAGTACTTC.

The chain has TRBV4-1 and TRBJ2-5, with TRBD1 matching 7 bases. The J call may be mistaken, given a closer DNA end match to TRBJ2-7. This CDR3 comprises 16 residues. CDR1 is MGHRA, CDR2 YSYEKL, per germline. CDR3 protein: CASSQGRGPPLDEQYF. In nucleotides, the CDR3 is TGCGCCAGCAGCCAAGGAAGGGGGCCTCCCCTCGACGAGCAGTACTTC.

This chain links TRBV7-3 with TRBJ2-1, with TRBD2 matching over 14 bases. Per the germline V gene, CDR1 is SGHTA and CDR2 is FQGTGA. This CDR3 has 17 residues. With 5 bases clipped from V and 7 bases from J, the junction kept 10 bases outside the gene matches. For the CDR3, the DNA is TGTGCCAGCAGCACCATCCGACTAGCGGGAGGGGGTAATGAGCAGTTCTTC. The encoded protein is CASSTIRLAGGGNEQFF.

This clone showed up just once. The CDR3 coding sequence is TGCAGCGTTTCCTCTGGCAGCTCCTACGAGCAGTACTTC. It encodes CSVSSGSSYEQYF. The chain employs TRBV29-1 and TRBJ2-7; D not resolved. Germline assignment: CDR1 SQVTM and CDR2 ANQGSEA. This CDR3 comprises 13 residues. V was clipped by 5 bases and J by 0 bases, with 11 bases between them.

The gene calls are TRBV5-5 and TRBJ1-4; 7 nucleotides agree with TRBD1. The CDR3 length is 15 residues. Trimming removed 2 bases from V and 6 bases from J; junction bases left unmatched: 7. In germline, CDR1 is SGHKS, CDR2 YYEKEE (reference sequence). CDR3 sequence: CASSFQTGLDEKLFF. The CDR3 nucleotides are TGTGCCAGCAGCTTCCAGACAGGGTTGGATGAAAAACTGTTTTTT.

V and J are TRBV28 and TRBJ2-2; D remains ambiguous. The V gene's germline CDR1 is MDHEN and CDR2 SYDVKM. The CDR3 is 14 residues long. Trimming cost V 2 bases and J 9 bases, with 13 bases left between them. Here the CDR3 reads CASSLIQDHRELFF. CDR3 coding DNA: TGTGCCAGCAGTTTAATCCAGGACCACCGGGAGCTGTTTTTT.

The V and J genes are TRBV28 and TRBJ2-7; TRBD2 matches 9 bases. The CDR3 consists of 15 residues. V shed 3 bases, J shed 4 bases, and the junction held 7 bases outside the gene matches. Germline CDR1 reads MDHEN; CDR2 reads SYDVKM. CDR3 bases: TGTGCCAGCAGTTTCGCTAGCGGGATCATATACGAGCAGTACTTC. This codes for CASSFASGIIYEQYF. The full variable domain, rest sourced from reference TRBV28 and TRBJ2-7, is DVKVTQSSRYLVKRTGEKVFLECVQDMDHENMFWYRQDPGLGLRLIYFSYDVKMKEKGDIPEGYSVSREKKERFSLILESASTNQTSMYLCASSFASGIIYEQYFGPGTRLTVT.

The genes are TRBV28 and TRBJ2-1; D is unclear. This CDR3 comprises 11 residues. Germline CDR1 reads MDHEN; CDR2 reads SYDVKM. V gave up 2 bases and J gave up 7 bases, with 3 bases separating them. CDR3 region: CASSLANEQFF. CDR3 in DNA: TGTGCCAGCAGTTTAGCAAATGAGCAGTTCTTC.

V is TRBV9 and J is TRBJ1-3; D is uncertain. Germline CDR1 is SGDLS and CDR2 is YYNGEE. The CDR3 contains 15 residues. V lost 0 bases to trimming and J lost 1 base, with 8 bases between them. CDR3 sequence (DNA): TGTGCCAGCAGCGTAGGTCAGTCGTCTGGAAACACCATATATTTT. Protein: CASSVGQSSGNTIYF. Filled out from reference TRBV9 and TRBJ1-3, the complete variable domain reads DSGVTQTPKHLITATGQRVTLRCSPRSGDLSVYWYQQSLDQGLQFLIQYYNGEERAKGNILERFSAQQFPDLHSELNLSSLELGDSALYFCASSVGQSSGNTIYFGEGSWLTVV.

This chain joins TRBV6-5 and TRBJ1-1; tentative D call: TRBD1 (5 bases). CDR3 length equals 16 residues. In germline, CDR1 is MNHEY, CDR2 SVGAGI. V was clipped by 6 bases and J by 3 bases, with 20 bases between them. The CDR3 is CASSYVRARVYTEAFF. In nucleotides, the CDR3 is TGTGCCAGCAGCTACGTTAGGGCCAGGGTGTACACTGAAGCTTTCTTT.

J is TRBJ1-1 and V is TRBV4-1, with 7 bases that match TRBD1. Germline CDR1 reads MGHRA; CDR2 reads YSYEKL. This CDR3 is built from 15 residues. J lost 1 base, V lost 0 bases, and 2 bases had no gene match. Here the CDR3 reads CASSQEDRPNTEAFF. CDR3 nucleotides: TGCGCCAGCAGCCAAGAGGACAGGCCGAACACTGAAGCTTTCTTT.

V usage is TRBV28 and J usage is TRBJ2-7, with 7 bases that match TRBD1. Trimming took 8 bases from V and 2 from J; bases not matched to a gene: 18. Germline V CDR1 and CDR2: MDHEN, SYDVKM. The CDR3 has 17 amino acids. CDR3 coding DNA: TGTGCCAGCGAGAAGGGGGCGATACCTACTCAGGCCTACGAGCAGTACTTC. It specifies CASEKGAIPTQAYEQYF. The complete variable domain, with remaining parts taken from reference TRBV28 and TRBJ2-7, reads DVKVTQSSRYLVKRTGEKVFLECVQDMDHENMFWYRQDPGLGLRLIYFSYDVKMKEKGDIPEGYSVSREKKERFSLILESASTNQTSMYLCASEKGAIPTQAYEQYFGPGTRLTVT.